This T cell receptor beta chain was captured by sequencing in a study of regulatory T cells in long-lasting Graves disease. Through Arm-PCR of CDR3 regions and iRepertoire HTBI primers, TCR beta libraries were built. TCRdb analysed the multiplex PCR reads with MiXCR anew, one entry per CDR3 protein. The sample has a few hundred thousand distinct CDR3 sequences; approximately 23% are singletons. This clonotype showed up many times. Its antigen is not known. CDR1 is MNHEY and CDR2 is SVGEGT in the germline V gene. The CDR3 length is 14 residues. V lost 6 bases and J 7 bases, leaving 19 bases between the germline ends. Points from the study as a whole: Examination was confined to peripheral blood, excluding thyroid tissue. Persistent cases favored TRBV28, TRBJ1-2 and TRBJ2-5.

The time point: persistent/refractory GD, antithyroid drugs over 5 years with positive TRAb. Construction of the TCR library relied on RNA isolated from PBMCs. The patient group derived from an endocrinology department in Xi'an, China. The J gene is TRBJ2-7, the V gene TRBV6-2 or TRBV6-3; possible D gene TRBD2, 5 bases. The sample was peripheral blood mononuclear cells (PBMCs), taken when the disease was refractory, from a patient treated with antithyroid drugs. The clonotype originates from a woman aged 40-49 years with Graves disease. The CDR3 DNA sequence: TGTGCCAGCAGAACTAGGGCCGCGCTCGGAGAGCAGTACTTC. It translates to CASRTRAALGEQYF.